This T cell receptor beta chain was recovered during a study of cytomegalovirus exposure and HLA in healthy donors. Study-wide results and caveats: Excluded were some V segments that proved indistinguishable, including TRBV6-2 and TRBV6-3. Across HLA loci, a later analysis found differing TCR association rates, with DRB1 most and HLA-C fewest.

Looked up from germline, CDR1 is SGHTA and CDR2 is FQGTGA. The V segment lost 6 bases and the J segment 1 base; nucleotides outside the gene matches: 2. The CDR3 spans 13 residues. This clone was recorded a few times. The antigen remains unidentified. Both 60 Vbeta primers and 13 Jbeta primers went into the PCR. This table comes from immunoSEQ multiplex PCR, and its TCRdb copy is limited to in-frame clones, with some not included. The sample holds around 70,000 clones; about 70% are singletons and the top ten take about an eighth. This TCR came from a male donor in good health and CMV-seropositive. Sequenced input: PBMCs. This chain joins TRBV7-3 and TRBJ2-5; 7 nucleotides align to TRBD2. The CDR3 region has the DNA TGTGCCAGCAGTCTAGCGGTCCAAGAGACCCAGTACTTC. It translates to CASSLAVQETQYF.